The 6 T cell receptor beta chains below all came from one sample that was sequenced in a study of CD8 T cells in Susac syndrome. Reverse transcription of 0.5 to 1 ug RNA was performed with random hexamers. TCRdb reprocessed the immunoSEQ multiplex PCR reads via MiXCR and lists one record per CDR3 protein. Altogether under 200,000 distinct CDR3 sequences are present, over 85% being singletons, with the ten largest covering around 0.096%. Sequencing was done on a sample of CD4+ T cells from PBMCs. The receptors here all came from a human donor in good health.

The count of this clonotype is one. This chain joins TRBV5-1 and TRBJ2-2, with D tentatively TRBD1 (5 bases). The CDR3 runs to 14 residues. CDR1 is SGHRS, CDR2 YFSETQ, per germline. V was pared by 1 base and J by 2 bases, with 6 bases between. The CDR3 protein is CASSLRTNTGELFF. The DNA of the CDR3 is TGCGCCAGCAGCTTGAGGACAAACACCGGGGAGCTGTTTTTT.

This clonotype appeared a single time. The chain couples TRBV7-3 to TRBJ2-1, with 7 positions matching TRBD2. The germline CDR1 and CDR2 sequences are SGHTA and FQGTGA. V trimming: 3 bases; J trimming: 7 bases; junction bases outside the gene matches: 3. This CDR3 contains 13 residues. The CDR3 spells CASSFRLANEQFF. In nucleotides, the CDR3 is TGTGCCAGCAGCTTCCGACTAGCTAATGAGCAGTTCTTC.

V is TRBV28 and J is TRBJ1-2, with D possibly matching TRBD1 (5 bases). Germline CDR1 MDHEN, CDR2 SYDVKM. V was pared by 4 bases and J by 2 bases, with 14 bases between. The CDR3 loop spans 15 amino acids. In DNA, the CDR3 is TGTGCCAGCAGTTCACCTGACAGCTACAACTATGGCTACACCTTC. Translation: CASSSPDSYNYGYTF.

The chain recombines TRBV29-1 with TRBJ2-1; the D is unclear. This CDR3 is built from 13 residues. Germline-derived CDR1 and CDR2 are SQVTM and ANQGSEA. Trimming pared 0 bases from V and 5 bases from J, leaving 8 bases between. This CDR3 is CSVEDGRDNEQFF. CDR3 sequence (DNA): TGCAGCGTTGAAGATGGACGGGACAATGAGCAGTTCTTC.

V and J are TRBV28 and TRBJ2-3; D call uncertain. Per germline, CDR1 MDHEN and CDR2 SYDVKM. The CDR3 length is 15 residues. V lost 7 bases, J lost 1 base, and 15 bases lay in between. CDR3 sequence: CASTAERAGTDTQYF. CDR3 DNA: TGTGCCAGCACCGCCGAACGGGCGGGCACAGATACGCAGTATTTT.

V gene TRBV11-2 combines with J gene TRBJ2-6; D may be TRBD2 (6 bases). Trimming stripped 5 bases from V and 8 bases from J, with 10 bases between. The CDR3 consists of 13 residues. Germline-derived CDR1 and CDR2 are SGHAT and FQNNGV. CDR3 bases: TGTGCCAGCAGCAGTGGGAGGACCAACGTCCTGACTTTC. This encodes CASSSGRTNVLTF. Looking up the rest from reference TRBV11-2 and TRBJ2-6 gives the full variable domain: EAGVAQSPRYKIIEKRQSVAFWCNPISGHATLYWYQQILGQGPKLLIQFQNNGVVDDSQLPKDRFSAERLKGVDSTLKIQPAKLEDSAVYLCASSSGRTNVLTFGAGSRLTVL.